Given below is one T cell receptor beta chain in context. Antigen: not known. The data belong to a study of CD8+ T cells in alopecia areata. The CDR3 sequence is 12 residues long. V was trimmed by 3 bases and J by 3 bases, leaving 8 bases between them. Germline CDR1 and CDR2: SQVTM and ANQGSEA. Broader study findings: Scalp repertoires also include resident alphabeta T cells from normal skin.

cDNA serving as the sequencing template came from extracted, reverse transcribed RNA. The data were produced by immunoSEQ multiplex PCR, yet TCRdb's version contains in-frame clones alone and is incomplete. This table has 200,000 or so clones, around three fifths appearing once. The V call is TRBV29-1, the J call TRBJ1-2, with D uncertain. The sequence was obtained from a human donor with alopecia areata. The material sequenced was CD4+ T cells sorted from blood, taken at week 0. For the CDR3, the DNA is TGCAGCGTTGATCTGGGTTACTATGGCTACACCTTC. Protein product: CSVDLGYYGYTF.